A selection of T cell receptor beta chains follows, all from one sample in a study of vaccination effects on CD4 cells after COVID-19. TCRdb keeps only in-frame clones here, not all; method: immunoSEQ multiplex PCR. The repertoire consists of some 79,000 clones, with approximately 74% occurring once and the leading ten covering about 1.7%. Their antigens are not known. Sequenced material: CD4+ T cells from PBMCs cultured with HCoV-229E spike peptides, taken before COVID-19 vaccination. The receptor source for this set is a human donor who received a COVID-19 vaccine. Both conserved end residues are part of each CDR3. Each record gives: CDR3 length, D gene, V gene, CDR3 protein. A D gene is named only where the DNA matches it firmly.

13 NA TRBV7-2 CASSSTRSGAQYF
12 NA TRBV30 CAWSVVRDTQYF
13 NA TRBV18 CASSQPPQEKLFF
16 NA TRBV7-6 CASSDSGRRSGNTIYF
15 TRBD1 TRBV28 CASRHTGANTGELFF
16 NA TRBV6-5 CASSLQGRLSTDTQYF
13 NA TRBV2 CASSESPAVGYTF
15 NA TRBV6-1 CASSEIAFSYNEQFF
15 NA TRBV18 CASSPPQGSNSPLHF
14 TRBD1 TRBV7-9 CASSEDRGPEKLFF
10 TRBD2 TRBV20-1 CSANLGLPRF
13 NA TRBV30 CAWSGSGANVLTF
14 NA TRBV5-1 CASSSQGGADTQYF
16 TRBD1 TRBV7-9 CASSLAGQGVKNIQYF
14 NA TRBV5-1 CASSFTGTQETQYF
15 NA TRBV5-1 CASSSGGGNNQPQHF
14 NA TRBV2 CASSVDSLVGIQYF
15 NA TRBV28 CASRGRTSSGNTIYF
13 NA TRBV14 CASSEGPFYGYTF
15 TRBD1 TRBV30 CAWRDQGVINYGYTF
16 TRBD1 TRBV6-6 CASSLTGGAANEKLFF
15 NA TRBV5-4 CASSSKAQNTGELFF
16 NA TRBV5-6 CASSFTLSANTGELFF
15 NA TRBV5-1 CASSLVFQGNEKLFF
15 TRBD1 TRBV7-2 CASSLTTGAYNEQFF
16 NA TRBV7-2 CASSPGSGGRSETQYF
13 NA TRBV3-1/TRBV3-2 CASSQDVGQPQHF
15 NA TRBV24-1 CATSGAWGSTDTQYF
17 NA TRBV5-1 CASSLELVGSYNSPLHF
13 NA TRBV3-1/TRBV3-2 CASGLQGGSEQFF
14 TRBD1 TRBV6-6 CASSSLDRGQGYTF
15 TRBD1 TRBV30 CAWTGDRGPSYGYTF
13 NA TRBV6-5 CASSLVGAGELFF
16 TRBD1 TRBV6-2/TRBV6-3 CASSTPPKGTGDEQFF
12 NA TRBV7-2 CASSLESEGYTF
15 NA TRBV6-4 CASSSSAGTLGEQFF
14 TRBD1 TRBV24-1 CATSAGQGYNEQFF
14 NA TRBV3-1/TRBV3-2 CASSPTTSTDTQYF
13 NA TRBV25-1 CASSDFSNTEAFF
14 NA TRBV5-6 CASSLLHLEQPQHF
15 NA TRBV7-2 CASSFSRQNTGELFF
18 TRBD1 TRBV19 CASSIGTGSSSGANVLTF
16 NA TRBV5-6 CASSLKAPGAQGTQYF
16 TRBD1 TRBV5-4 CASSLWGTGGSDTQYF
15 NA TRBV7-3 CASRAGQSSYNEQFF
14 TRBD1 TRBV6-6 CASTRQGYNYGYTF
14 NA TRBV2 CASSEWRNTGELFF
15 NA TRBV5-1 CASSLEGARSTEAFF
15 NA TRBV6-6 CASSYRDSSGNTIYF
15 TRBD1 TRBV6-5 CASSYDRGQMNEQFF
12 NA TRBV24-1 CATSTSVNTQYF
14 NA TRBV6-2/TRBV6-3 CASSDPNSGNGYTF
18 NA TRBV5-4 CASSLGGHSSPLSGELFF
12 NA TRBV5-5 CASSRVTGELFF
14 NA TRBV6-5 CASRQGINTGELFF
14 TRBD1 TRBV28 CASSLDRGPQPQHF
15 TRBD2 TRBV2 CASSELAGSYNEQFF
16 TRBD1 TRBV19 CATHGTDTLAKNIQYF
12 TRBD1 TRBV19 CASRYRGSGYTF